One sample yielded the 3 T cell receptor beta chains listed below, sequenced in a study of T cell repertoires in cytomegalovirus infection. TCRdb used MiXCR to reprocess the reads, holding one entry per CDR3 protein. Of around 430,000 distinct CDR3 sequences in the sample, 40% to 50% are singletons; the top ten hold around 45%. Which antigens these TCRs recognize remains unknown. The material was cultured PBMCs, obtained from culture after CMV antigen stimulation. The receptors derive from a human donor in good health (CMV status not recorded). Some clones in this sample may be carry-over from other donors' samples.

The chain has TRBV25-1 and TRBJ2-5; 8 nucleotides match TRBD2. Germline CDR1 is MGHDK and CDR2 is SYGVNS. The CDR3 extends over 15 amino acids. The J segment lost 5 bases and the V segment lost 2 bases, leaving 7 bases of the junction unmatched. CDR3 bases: TGTGCCAGCAGTGAACCGGGAGGGCCATGGGAGACCCAGTACTTC. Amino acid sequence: CASSEPGGPWETQYF.

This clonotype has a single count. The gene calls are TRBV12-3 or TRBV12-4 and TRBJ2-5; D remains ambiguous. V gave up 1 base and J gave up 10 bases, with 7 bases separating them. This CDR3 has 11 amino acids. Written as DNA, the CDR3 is TGTGCCAGCAGTTTAGGCACCCACCAGTACTTC. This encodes CASSLGTHQYF.

In DNA form, the CDR3 reads TGTGCCAGTAAAATCAATGGACAGGGGCAAAATCAGCCCCAGCATTTT. Amino acid sequence: CASKINGQGQNQPQHF. J is TRBJ1-5 and V is TRBV19; 9 positions match TRBD1. CDR1 and CDR2 (germline): LNHDA, SQIVND (reference sequence). This CDR3 spans 16 amino acids. The J segment lost 4 bases and the V segment lost 7 bases, leaving 11 bases of the junction unmatched.